Presented here are 24 T cell receptor beta chains from one specimen sequenced in a study of T cells in Graves' hyperthyroidism and ophthalmopathy. Amplification targeted TCR beta CDR3 regions from RNA transcripts. Researchers ran a first-round RT-PCR on the TCR CDR3 using the HTBI primer set. TCRdb independently ran MiXCR on the multiplex PCR reads; one entry per CDR3 protein. The repertoire holds under 750,000 distinct CDR3 sequences, about 19% seen once, with 16% in the top ten. The specimen was blood. The source is a woman between 45 and 65 years old with Graves' hyperthyroidism that later progressed to Graves' ophthalmopathy.

This clonotype was counted only a few times. The chain links TRBV12-3 or TRBV12-4 to TRBJ2-3; D gene uncertain. The V gene lost 3 bases and the J gene lost 6 bases, with 13 bases spanning the gap. There are 14 residues in the CDR3. The CDR3 DNA reads as TGTGCCAGCAGTTTCCTGACTTCACACGATACGCAGTATTTT. The encoded protein is CASSFLTSHDTQYF.

This clonotype has just a few counts. This rearrangement joins TRBV7-9 to TRBJ2-2; 7 bases are shared with TRBD1. Germline V CDR1 and CDR2: SEHNR, FQNEAQ (reference sequence). Trimming took 3 bases from V and 6 from J; bases not matched to a gene: 7. The CDR3 contains 15 residues. The CDR3 DNA sequence: TGTGCCAGCAGCTTGACCCTGGGACAGTCCGGGGAGCTGTTTTTT. Translating gives CASSLTLGQSGELFF. Together with reference TRBV7-9 and TRBJ2-2, the CDR3 gives the full variable domain: DTGVSQNPRHKITKRGQNVTFRCDPISEHNRLYWYRQTLGQGPEFLTYFQNEAQLEKSRLLSDRFSAERPKGSFSTLEIQRTEQGDSAMYLCASSLTLGQSGELFFGEGSRLTVL.

The CDR3 loop is CASRQDQETQYF. The CDR3 DNA reads as TGCGCCAGCAGACAAGACCAAGAGACCCAGTACTTC. V is TRBV5-1 and J is TRBJ2-5, with no clear D. V gave up 5 bases and J gave up 0 bases, with 5 bases separating them. From germline, CDR1 is SGHRS and CDR2 YFSETQ. This CDR3 has 12 residues.

This clonotype has a handful of counts. V is TRBV15 and J is TRBJ2-6; D possibly corresponds to TRBD2 (5 bases). CDR3 length: 16 amino acids. Germline V lookup: CDR1 LNHNV, CDR2 YYDKDF (reference sequence). V was trimmed by 5 bases and J by 0 bases, leaving 11 bases between them. CDR3 in amino acids: CATSFGAVSGANVLTF. For the CDR3, the DNA is TGTGCCACCAGCTTCGGAGCGGTCTCTGGGGCCAACGTCCTGACTTTC.

This chain joins TRBV20-1 and TRBJ2-1; D call uncertain. V was cut by 7 bases and J by 0 bases, with 10 bases left in between. The CDR3 spans 13 residues. Looked up from germline, CDR1 is DFQATT and CDR2 is SNEGSKA (reference sequence). The CDR3 loop is CSGQASSYNEQFF. The DNA of the CDR3 is TGCAGTGGCCAGGCCTCCTCCTACAATGAGCAGTTCTTC.

This clonotype was detected many times. The chain carries TRBV2 and TRBJ2-5, with a weak D call TRBD1 (6 bases). The CDR3 is 14 amino acids. Germline V gene lookup returns CDR1 SNHLY and CDR2 FYNNEI. Trimming shortened V by 6 bases and J by 5 bases, and 16 bases separated the two germline ends. The CDR3 is CASRDQGLVETQYF. The DNA of the CDR3 is TGTGCCAGCAGGGACCAGGGGCTTGTTGAGACCCAGTACTTC.

The chain uses TRBV19 and TRBJ2-3; tentative D call: TRBD2 (6 bases). V lost 6 bases and J lost 2, with 21 bases in between. This CDR3 spans 17 amino acids. Germline CDR1 is LNHDA and CDR2 is SQIVND (reference sequence). The CDR3 DNA follows: TGTGCCAGTAGCAGAGGAGATTTTGCGGGATTCACAGATACGCAGTATTTT. Translation gives CASSRGDFAGFTDTQYF.

Only a few counts were recorded for this clonotype. The chain uses TRBV5-1 and TRBJ1-2; D remains unclear. Trimming shortened V by 4 bases and J by 7 bases, and 20 bases separated the two germline ends. Germline V gene data show CDR1 as SGHRS and CDR2 as YFSETQ. The CDR3 length is 15 residues. The chain's CDR3 is CASSPIGQSPPGYTF. CDR3 DNA: TGCGCCAGCAGCCCCATCGGTCAGTCTCCCCCTGGCTACACCTTC. Filled out from reference TRBV5-1 and TRBJ1-2, the complete variable domain reads KAGVTQTPRYLIKTRGQQVTLSCSPISGHRSVSWYQQTPGQGLQFLFEYFSETQRNKGNFPGRFSGRQFSNSRSEMNVSTLELGDSALYLCASSPIGQSPPGYTFGSGTRLTVV.

The genes are TRBV10-3 and TRBJ2-1; 9 nucleotides agree with TRBD2. CDR1 and CDR2 (germline): ENHRY, SYGVKD. J gave up 0 bases and V 9 bases, and 9 bases lay outside the gene matches. The CDR3 contains 16 residues. The CDR3 sequence: CAISPSRGGSYNEQFF. For the CDR3, the DNA is TGTGCCATTTCCCCATCGCGGGGGGGCTCCTACAATGAGCAGTTCTTC.

This chain connects TRBV7-2 to TRBJ2-2; D not certain. The CDR3 totals 16 residues. Germline V gives CDR1 SGHTA, CDR2 FQGNSA. The V gene lost 5 bases and the J gene lost 4 bases, with 17 bases spanning the gap. In DNA form, the CDR3 reads TGTGCCAGCAGCCCCGAACTGCGCGCCGGCACCGGGGAGCTGTTTTTT. It translates to CASSPELRAGTGELFF. The full variable domain, completed using reference TRBV7-2 and TRBJ2-2, is GAGVSQSPSNKVTEKGKDVELRCDPISGHTALYWYRQSLGQGLEFLIYFQGNSAPDKSGLPSDRFSAERTGGSVSTLTIQRTQQEDSAVYLCASSPELRAGTGELFFGEGSRLTVL.

Only a few counts were recorded for this clonotype. The V and J genes are TRBV4-1 and TRBJ1-1, with D tentatively TRBD1 (5 bases). Trimming stripped 5 bases from V and 1 base from J, with 14 bases between. The CDR3 is made up of 15 amino acids. Germline V gives CDR1 MGHRA, CDR2 YSYEKL. The CDR3 reads CASSMNRDGNTEAFF. In nucleotides, the CDR3 is TGCGCCAGCAGCATGAACCGGGACGGGAACACTGAAGCTTTCTTT.

Only a few counts were recorded for this clonotype. The chain combines TRBV7-8 with TRBJ2-7; D gene unclear. V gave up 4 bases and J gave up 2 bases, with 18 bases separating them. This CDR3 is 16 amino acids long. In germline, CDR1 is SGHVS, CDR2 FQNEAQ. This CDR3 reads CASSSKSSGRAYEQYF. CDR3 bases: TGTGCCAGCAGCTCAAAGTCCTCTGGCAGAGCCTACGAGCAGTACTTC. Together with reference TRBV7-8 and TRBJ2-7, the CDR3 gives the full variable domain: GAGVSQSPRYKVAKRGQDVALRCDPISGHVSLFWYQQALGQGPEFLTYFQNEAQLDKSGLPSDRFFAERPEGSVSTLKIQRTQQEDSAVYLCASSSKSSGRAYEQYFGPGTRLTVT.

The chain has TRBV6-5 and TRBJ1-1; TRBD1 matches at 9 bases. CDR1 and CDR2 (germline): MNHEY, SVGAGI. The CDR3 runs 14 residues. The J segment lost 4 bases and the V segment lost 4 bases, leaving 4 bases of the junction unmatched. The CDR3 sequence is CASSLDRGVTEAFF. CDR3 sequence (DNA): TGTGCCAGCAGTTTAGACAGGGGGGTCACTGAAGCTTTCTTT.

Comments on this clonotype: A much larger clone lies a single base off, so this may be a read error. The rearrangement uses TRBV30 and TRBJ1-4; possible D gene TRBD1, 5 bases. The CDR3 consists of 14 residues. Germline values: CDR1 GTSNPN, CDR2 SVGIG (reference sequence). CDR3 region: CGWSRSDIGEKLFF. The DNA of the CDR3 is TGTGGCTGGAGTAGGTCGGACATCGGTGAAAAACTGTTTTTT.

This clonotype was recorded at least ten times. This chain uses TRBV11-2 with TRBJ1-1, with unresolved D. The V gene lost 4 bases and the J gene lost 0 bases, with 12 bases spanning the gap. Germline V gene data show CDR1 as SGHAT and CDR2 as FQNNGV. This CDR3 has 15 amino acids. The CDR3 protein is CASSSGLGLNTEAFF. The CDR3 coding sequence is TGTGCCAGCAGCTCTGGTTTAGGGCTGAACACTGAAGCTTTCTTT.

This chain links TRBV5-1 with TRBJ1-2; D remains unclear. Trimming took 0 bases from V and 7 from J, leaving 13 bases between them. Germline assignment: CDR1 SGHRS and CDR2 YFSETQ. This CDR3 region has 14 residues. CDR3 protein: CASSLGTSSIGYTF. CDR3 DNA: TGCGCCAGCAGCTTGGGGACCAGTTCAATTGGCTACACCTTC.

In its sample, this clonotype was seen a few times. This chain links TRBV20-1 with TRBJ1-4, with TRBD1 matching over 11 bases. The length of the CDR3 is 14 residues. Germline V gives CDR1 DFQATT, CDR2 SNEGSKA (reference sequence). V lost 5 bases, J lost 7 bases, and 6 bases stayed unmatched. CDR3 nucleotide sequence: TGCAGTGCTCTCCCGGGACAGGGGGGTGAAAAACTGTTTTTT. This encodes CSALPGQGGEKLFF.

There are a few counts of this clonotype. The chain links TRBV19 to TRBJ2-2; 10 bases agree with TRBD1. V was clipped by 8 bases and J by 6 bases; unmatched bases: 9. The germline CDR1 and CDR2 sequences are LNHDA and SQIVND (reference sequence). There are 15 residues in the CDR3. The CDR3 sequence: CASGTGTGVAGELFF. CDR3 DNA: TGTGCCAGTGGGACCGGGACAGGGGTGGCCGGGGAGCTGTTTTTT.

This clonotype was found a few times. V and J are TRBV7-2 and TRBJ2-1; no definite D call. The V gene lost 2 bases and the J gene lost 7 bases, with 9 bases spanning the gap. The CDR3 totals 13 residues. The germline V gene encodes CDR1 SGHTA and CDR2 FQGNSA. The CDR3 coding sequence is TGTGCCAGCAGCTTATATAATGTGAATGAGCAGTTCTTC. This encodes CASSLYNVNEQFF.

The V gene is TRBV29-1, the J gene TRBJ1-2; maybe TRBD1 (5 bases). This CDR3 is built from 12 residues. V shed 7 bases and J shed 7 bases, with 16 bases lying between them. Germline CDR1 reads SQVTM; CDR2 reads ANQGSEA. Here the CDR3 reads CSDGTPQGGYTF. For the CDR3, the DNA is TGCAGCGATGGTACCCCCCAGGGTGGCTACACCTTC.

This clonotype was counted ten times or more. The chain uses TRBV2 and TRBJ1-6; D is unclear. Trimming took off 1 base at V and 7 bases at J, with 11 bases between the two ends. This CDR3 is built from 15 residues. From germline, CDR1 is SNHLY and CDR2 FYNNEI. CDR3 in amino acids: CASSEVQASNSPLHF. The CDR3 coding sequence is TGTGCCAGCAGTGAAGTTCAGGCTTCCAATTCACCCCTCCACTTT.

V usage is TRBV9 and J usage is TRBJ1-5, with D possibly TRBD1 on 6 matching bases. The CDR3 runs to 16 residues. V dropped 3 bases and J dropped 0 bases, with 13 bases sitting between them. Germline loops: CDR1 SGDLS, CDR2 YYNGEE. The CDR3 DNA reads as TGTGCCAGCAGCGGGGACAACGATTATAGCAATCAGCCCCAGCATTTT. Translation gives CASSGDNDYSNQPQHF.

This clonotype was seen at least ten times. V and J are TRBV20-1 and TRBJ2-7; D call uncertain. This CDR3 spans 13 amino acids. Germline V gives CDR1 DFQATT, CDR2 SNEGSKA (reference sequence). Trimming took off 4 bases at V and 5 bases at J, with 15 bases between the two ends. This chain's CDR3 is CSATPAHINEQYF. In DNA form, the CDR3 reads TGCAGTGCTACCCCCGCCCATATCAACGAGCAGTACTTC.

The table lists this clonotype with a few counts. The chain employs TRBV20-1 and TRBJ2-1; 15 bases line up with TRBD2. CDR1 is DFQATT and CDR2 is SNEGSKA in the germline V gene (reference sequence). The CDR3 length is 16 residues. V lost 1 base and J lost 3; bases outside the gene matches: 1. CDR3 in DNA: TGCAGTGCTAGAGGGACTAGCGGGGGGGTCTACAATGAGCAGTTCTTC. Amino acids: CSARGTSGGVYNEQFF.